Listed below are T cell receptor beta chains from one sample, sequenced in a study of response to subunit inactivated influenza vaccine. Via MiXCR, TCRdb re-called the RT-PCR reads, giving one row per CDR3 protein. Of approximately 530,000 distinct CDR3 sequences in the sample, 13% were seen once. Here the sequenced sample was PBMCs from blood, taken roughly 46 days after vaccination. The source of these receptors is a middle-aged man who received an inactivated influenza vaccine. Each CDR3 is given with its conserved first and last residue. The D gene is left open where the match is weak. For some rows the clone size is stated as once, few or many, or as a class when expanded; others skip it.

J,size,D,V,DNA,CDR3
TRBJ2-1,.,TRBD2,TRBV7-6,TGTGCCAGCAGCTTAGGACTAGCGGGGGAAACCAGGGAGTTCTTC,CASSLGLAGETREFF
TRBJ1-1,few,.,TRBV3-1,TGTGCCAGCAGCCAAGACGACGTGAGGGGGGCTTTCTTT,CASSQDDVRGAFF
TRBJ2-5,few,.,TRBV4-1,TGCGCCAGCAGCAAAGAAGGAGGCAGGGTGGAGACCCAGTACTTC,CASSKEGGRVETQYF
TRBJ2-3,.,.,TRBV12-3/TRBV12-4,TGTGCCAGCAGCACCCTTGCGGATACGCAGTATTTT,CASSTLADTQYF
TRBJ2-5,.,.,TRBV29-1,TGCAGCGTTCTAAGGGGTGAGGAGACCCAGTACTTC,CSVLRGEETQYF
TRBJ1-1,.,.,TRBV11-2,TGTGCCAGCAGCCTATCTAGGGCAGTTCAGAATGAAGCTTTCTTT,CASSLSRAVQNEAFF
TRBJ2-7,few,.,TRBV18,TGTGCCAGCTCACTTTATTCCTACGAGCAGTACTTC,CASSLYSYEQYF
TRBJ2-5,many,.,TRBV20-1,TGCAGTGCTAGTAGGGAGAGGGAGACCCAGTACTTC,CSASRERETQYF
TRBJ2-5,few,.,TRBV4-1,TGCGCCAGCATCCACCTTACCTGGGAGAAGGGGGAGACCCAGTACTTC,CASIHLTWEKGETQYF
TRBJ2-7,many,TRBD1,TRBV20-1,TGCAGTGCTAGAGTGGGGACAGGGTATAACGAGCAGTACTTC,CSARVGTGYNEQYF
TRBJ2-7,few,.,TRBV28,TGTGCCAGCAGTTTTCGGGTTGGCGAGCAGTACTTC,CASSFRVGEQYF
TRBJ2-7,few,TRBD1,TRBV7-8,TGTGCCAGCAGCACCGACAGGGTGGTCCTCGAGCAGTACTTC,CASSTDRVVLEQYF
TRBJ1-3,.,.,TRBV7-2,TGTGCCAGCAGCTTAGGTGGGGTGGCTGGAAACACCATATATTTT,CASSLGGVAGNTIYF
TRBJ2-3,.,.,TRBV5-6,TGTGCCAGCAGCATCTTGCCTAGCCTGGGAGATACGCAGTATTTT,CASSILPSLGDTQYF
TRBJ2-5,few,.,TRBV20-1,TGCAGTGCTACCGGACGTCGAGAGACCCAGTACTTC,CSATGRRETQYF
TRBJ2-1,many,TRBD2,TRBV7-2,TGTGCCAGCAGCCCCCGGACTAGCGGGGCCTACAATGAGCAGTTCTTC,CASSPRTSGAYNEQFF
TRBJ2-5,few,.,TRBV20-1,TGCAGTGCTAGCCCGCGGCAACCCCTCCAAGAGACCCAGTACTTC,CSASPRQPLQETQYF
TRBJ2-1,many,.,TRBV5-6,TGTGCCAGCAGCGGGCAGGGTATCGGGTCCTACAATGAGCAGTTCTTC,CASSGQGIGSYNEQFF
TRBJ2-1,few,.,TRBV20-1,TGCAGTGCTAGGACGGCGAGCTCCTACAATGAGCAGTTCTTC,CSARTASSYNEQFF
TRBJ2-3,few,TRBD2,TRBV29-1,TGCAGCGTTAACGGACGGGAGGCAGATACGCAGTATTTT,CSVNGREADTQYF
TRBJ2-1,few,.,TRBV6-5,TGTGCCAGCAGTTACTCGGCCCTCCCTAGATATGAGCAGTTCTTC,CASSYSALPRYEQFF
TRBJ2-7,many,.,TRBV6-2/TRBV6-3,TGTGCCAGCAGTTCCGGGGACTCCTACGAGCAGTACTTC,CASSSGDSYEQYF
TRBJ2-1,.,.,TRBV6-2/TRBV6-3,TGTGCCAGCAGTTCTCGAACCCCAACAAATGAGCAGTTCTTC,CASSSRTPTNEQFF
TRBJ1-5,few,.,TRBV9,TGTGCCAGCAGCGTAGGGACACTTAGCAATCAGCCCCAGCATTTT,CASSVGTLSNQPQHF
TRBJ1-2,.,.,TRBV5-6,TGTGCCAGCAGCTTCGGGCAGGAGTTTGGCTACACCTTC,CASSFGQEFGYTF
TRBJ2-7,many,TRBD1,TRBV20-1,TGCAGTGCTCTGGACAGGCTGCTTTACGAGCAGTACTTC,CSALDRLLYEQYF
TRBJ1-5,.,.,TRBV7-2,TGTGCCAGCAGCTCGGTTTTTCAGCCCCAGCATTTT,CASSSVFQPQHF
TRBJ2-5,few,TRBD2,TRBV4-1,TGCGCCAGCAGCCAAGAAGGGACTAGCGGGGCCCCCAGGCAAGAGACCCAGTACTTC,CASSQEGTSGAPRQETQYF
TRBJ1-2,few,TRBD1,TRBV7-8,TGTGCCAGCAGCACGCGGACAGGGGGAAGTGATGGCTACACCTTC,CASSTRTGGSDGYTF
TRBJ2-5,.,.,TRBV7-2,TGTGCCAGCAGCAGGTGGGCCGGGGAGGAGACCCAGTACTTC,CASSRWAGEETQYF
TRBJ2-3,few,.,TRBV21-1,TGTGCCAGCATAGCAGGGCTAGCGGGGGGGAGCACAGATACGCAGTATTTT,CASIAGLAGGSTDTQYF
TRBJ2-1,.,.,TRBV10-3,TGTGCCACGAAACAGGGTCCCTACAATGAGCAGTTCTTC,CATKQGPYNEQFF
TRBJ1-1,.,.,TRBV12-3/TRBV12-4,TGTGCCAGCAGTTCCGGGACCCCGAACACTGAAGCTTTCTTT,CASSSGTPNTEAFF
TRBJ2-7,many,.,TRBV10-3,TGTGCCATCAGTGTTGTCTTAGGTCGATGGCACTTC,CAISVVLGRWHF
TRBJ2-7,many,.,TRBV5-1,TGCGCCAGCAGCTTGGATGCGGGAAGGAACGAGCAGTACTTC,CASSLDAGRNEQYF
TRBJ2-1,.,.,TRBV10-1,TGCGCCAGCAGTGGAGGCAACAATGAGCAGTTCTTC,CASSGGNNEQFF
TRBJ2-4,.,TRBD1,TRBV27,TGTGCCAGCAGTCAGGGGGAGAAAAACATTCAGTACTTC,CASSQGEKNIQYF
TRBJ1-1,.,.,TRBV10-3,TGTGCCTCGACAATGAACACTGAAGCTTTCTTT,CASTMNTEAFF
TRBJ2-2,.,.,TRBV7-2,TGTGCCAGCAGCTTCTTCGGGGAGCTGTTTTTT,CASSFFGELFF
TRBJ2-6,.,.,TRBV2,TGTGCCAGCAAGAGGGGGACCTCTGTCTCTGGGGCCAACGTCCTGACTTTC,CASKRGTSVSGANVLTF
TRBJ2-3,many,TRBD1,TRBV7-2,TGTGCCAGCAGCTTAACGGGACAGGGAGAGTATTTT,CASSLTGQGEYF
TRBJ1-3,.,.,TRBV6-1,TGTGCCAGCAGGCCCTCCGGGAGCTCTGGAAACACCATATATTTT,CASRPSGSSGNTIYF
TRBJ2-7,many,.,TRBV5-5,TGTGCCAGCAGCTTGGACGGGACCCGACCCTACGAGCAGTACTTC,CASSLDGTRPYEQYF
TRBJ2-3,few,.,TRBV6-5,TGTGCCAGCAGATTAGTAGATACGCAGTATTTT,CASRLVDTQYF
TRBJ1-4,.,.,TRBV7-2,TGTGCCAGCAGCCCCCAACAGGGAAATGAAAAACTGTTTTTT,CASSPQQGNEKLFF
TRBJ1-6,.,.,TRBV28,TGTGCCAGCAGGCCAACAACAAAGGTTTCACCCCTCCACTTT,CASRPTTKVSPLHF
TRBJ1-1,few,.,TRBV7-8,TGTGCCAGCAGCCCTAGTCGGGGGGCCCCTGAAGCTTTCTTT,CASSPSRGAPEAFF
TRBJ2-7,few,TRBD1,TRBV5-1,TGCGCCAGCAGCTTGGAAGGGCAGGGGGCAGGGGAGCAGTACTTC,CASSLEGQGAGEQYF
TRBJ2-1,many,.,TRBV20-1,TGCAGTGTCGGCCTGATAACTCCGATGGGGGTCAATGAGCAGTTCTTC,CSVGLITPMGVNEQFF
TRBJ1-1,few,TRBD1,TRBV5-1,TGCGCCAGCAGCTTGGCAACTGGGACAGGGGGGACTGAAGCTTTCTTT,CASSLATGTGGTEAFF
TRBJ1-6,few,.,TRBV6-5,TGTGCCAGCAGTTATCAGGTTTCCAGAAATTCACCCCTCCACTTT,CASSYQVSRNSPLHF
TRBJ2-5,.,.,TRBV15,TGTGCCACCAGCAGGGGTCTCAGCAAAGTTCAAGAGACCCAGTACTTC,CATSRGLSKVQETQYF
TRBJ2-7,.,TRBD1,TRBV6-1,TGTGCCAGCAGCCCGACAGGGGTTATCGACGAGCAGTACTTC,CASSPTGVIDEQYF
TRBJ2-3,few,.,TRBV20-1,TGCAGTGCTCCGCCCCGAACTTCCAGTGATACGCAGTATTTT,CSAPPRTSSDTQYF
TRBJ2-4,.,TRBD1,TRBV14,TGTGCCAGCAGCCAAGGCTTTTCCTCACTGGACAGGGGGATTGTTGGAGCCAAAAACATTCAGTACTTC,CASSQGFSSLDRGIVGAKNIQYF
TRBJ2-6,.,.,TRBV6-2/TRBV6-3,TGTGCCAGTGGAGACGGACATTCTGGGGCCATCCTGACTTTC,CASGDGHSGAILTF
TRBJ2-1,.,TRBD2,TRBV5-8,TGTGCCAGCAGACCGACTAGCGGGGGACCTCACAATGAGCAGTTCTTC,CASRPTSGGPHNEQFF